The sequence of this T cell receptor beta chain was determined in a study of T cells in Graves' hyperthyroidism and ophthalmopathy. TCR beta CDR3 region amplification was performed from RNA transcripts. A set of HTBI primers served as the primers for a first-round RT-PCR of the TCR CDR3. MiXCR was run by TCRdb on the multiplex PCR reads, yielding one entry per CDR3 protein. The top ten clones hold more than 7.5% of a sample with 500,000 to 750,000 distinct CDR3 sequences, around 46% of them seen once. V was shortened by 4 bases and J by 12 bases, with 24 bases between the two germline ends. The CDR3 length is 15 residues. The germline gives CDR1 SGHDN, CDR2 FVKESK. Concerning this clonotype itself: As yet, its antigen is unknown.

Overall study findings and caveats: Most expanded thyroid clonotypes above 0.001 recurred in blood.

Not enrolled were patients with uncontrolled infection, other autoimmune disease, pregnancy or lactation. The chain carries TRBV14 and TRBJ1-2; D is possibly TRBD1 (6 bases). The sequence was collected from a woman aged 18-35 years with Graves' hyperthyroidism. The sequenced material came from peripheral blood or thyroid tissue (not recorded which). The CDR3 loop reads CASSPRGARGPSDTF. For the CDR3, the DNA is TGTGCCAGCAGCCCCCGGGGGGCCCGGGGCCCCTCGGACACCTTC.